The T cell receptor (beta chain) under discussion was sequenced for a study of breast tumors, draining lymph nodes, adjacent tissues. Notes on this clonotype: The antigen is unknown. Without the conserved terminal phenylalanine or tryptophan, this CDR3 likely stems from a read error. Because the CDR3's place on the DNA is in doubt, the DNA is left out and the CDR3 is given as listed by TCRdb.

The study's findings and limits: Data fit most tumor T cells coming from lymph node, expanding in tumor. That most tumor T cells come from lymph nodes remained unproven. Tumor repertoires ranked between lymph nodes and nontumor tissue in diversity, with V and J gene preferences.

TCRdb reprocessed the multiplex PCR reads with MiXCR, giving one entry per CDR3 protein. This table holds tens of thousands of distinct CDR3 sequences, roughly 57% found once. Sequenced sample: breast tumor tissue. The clonotype comes from a female donor with breast cancer. Some clones in this sample may be carry-over from other donors' samples.

The CDR3 sequence is CAIAFRLAG. This chain connects TRBV10-3 to TRBJ2-5; the DNA was not compared with TRBD2, the D call given in the table. The CDR3 sequence runs 9 residues, both termini included. Germline V gene lookup returns CDR1 ENHRY and CDR2 SYGVKD.